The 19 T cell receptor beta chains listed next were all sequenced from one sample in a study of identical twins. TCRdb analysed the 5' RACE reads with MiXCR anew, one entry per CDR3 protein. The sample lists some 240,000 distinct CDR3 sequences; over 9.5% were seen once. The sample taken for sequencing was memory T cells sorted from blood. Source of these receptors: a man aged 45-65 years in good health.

The chain's CDR3 is CASSELAGGVDEQFF. The CDR3 DNA reads as TGCGCCAGCAGTGAGCTAGCGGGGGGAGTCGATGAGCAGTTCTTC. The rearrangement joins TRBV10-1 to TRBJ2-1, with TRBD2 identical over 11 bases. Trimming took 2 bases from V and 8 from J; bases not matched to a gene: 5. In germline, CDR1 is WNHNN, CDR2 SYGVQD (reference sequence). The CDR3 extends over 15 amino acids.

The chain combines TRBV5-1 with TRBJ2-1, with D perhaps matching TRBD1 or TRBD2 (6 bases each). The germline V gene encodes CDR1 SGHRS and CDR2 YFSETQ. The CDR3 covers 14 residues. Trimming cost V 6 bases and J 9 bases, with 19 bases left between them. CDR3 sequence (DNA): TGCGCCAGCACCTGGGGGGCTCCAAGGGGTGAGCAGTTCTTC. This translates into CASTWGAPRGEQFF.

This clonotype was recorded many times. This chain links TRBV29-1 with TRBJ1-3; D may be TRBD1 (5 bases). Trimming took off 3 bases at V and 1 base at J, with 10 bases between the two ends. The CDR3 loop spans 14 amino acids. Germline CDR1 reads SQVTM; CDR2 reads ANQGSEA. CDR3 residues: CSVDSAGSGNTIYF. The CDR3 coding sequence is TGCAGCGTTGATTCAGCAGGGTCTGGAAACACCATATATTTT.

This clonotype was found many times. The CDR3 DNA is TGCAGTGGGGGAGCTGGGTCGAGGGACACTGAAGCTTTCTTT. Its protein is CSGGAGSRDTEAFF. The V call is TRBV20-1, the J call TRBJ1-1, with no clear D. The CDR3 runs 14 residues. Trimming took 7 bases from V and 3 from J, leaving 18 bases between them. The V gene's germline CDR1 is DFQATT and CDR2 SNEGSKA (reference sequence).

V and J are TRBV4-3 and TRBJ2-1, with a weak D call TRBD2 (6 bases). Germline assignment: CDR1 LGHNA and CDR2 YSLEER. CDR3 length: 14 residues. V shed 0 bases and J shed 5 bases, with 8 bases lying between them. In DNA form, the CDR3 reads TGCGCCAGCAGCCAAGAAGGAGGGGACAATGAGCAGTTCTTC. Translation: CASSQEGGDNEQFF.

CDR3 sequence (DNA): TGTGCCAGCAGCCGCTGGACAGGGTCCCCCTACAATGAGCAGTTCTTC. Translating it yields CASSRWTGSPYNEQFF. The chain couples TRBV11-2 to TRBJ2-1; 8 bases are shared with TRBD1. The CDR3 extends over 16 amino acids. V lost 5 bases to trimming and J lost 2 bases; unmatched junction nucleotides: 8. CDR1 and CDR2 from the germline V gene are SGHAT and FQNNGV.

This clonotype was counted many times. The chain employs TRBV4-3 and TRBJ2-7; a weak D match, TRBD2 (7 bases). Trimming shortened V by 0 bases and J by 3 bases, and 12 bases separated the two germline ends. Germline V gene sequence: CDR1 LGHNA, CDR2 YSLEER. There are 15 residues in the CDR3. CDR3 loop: CASSQDRGAFYEQYF. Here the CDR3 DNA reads TGCGCCAGCAGCCAAGATCGGGGGGCCTTCTACGAGCAGTACTTC.

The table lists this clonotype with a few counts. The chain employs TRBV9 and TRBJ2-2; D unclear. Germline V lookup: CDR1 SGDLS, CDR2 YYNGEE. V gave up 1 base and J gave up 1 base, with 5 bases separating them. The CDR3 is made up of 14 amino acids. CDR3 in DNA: TGTGCCAGCAGCGTAATCGTGAACACCGGGGAGCTGTTTTTT. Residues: CASSVIVNTGELFF.

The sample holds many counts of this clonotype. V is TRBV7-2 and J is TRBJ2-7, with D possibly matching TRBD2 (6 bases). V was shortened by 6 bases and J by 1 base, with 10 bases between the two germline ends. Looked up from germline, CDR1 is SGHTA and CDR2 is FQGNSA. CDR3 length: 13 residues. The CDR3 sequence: CASSLAGSYEQYF. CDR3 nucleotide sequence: TGTGCCAGCAGTTTGGCGGGGTCCTACGAGCAGTACTTC.

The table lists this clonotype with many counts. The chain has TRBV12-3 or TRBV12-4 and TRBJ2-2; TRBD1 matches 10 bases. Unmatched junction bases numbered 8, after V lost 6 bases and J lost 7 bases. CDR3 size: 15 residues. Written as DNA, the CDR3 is TGTGCCAGCAGGCACCCCGGGACAGGGGACGGGGAGCTGTTTTTT. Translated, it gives CASRHPGTGDGELFF.

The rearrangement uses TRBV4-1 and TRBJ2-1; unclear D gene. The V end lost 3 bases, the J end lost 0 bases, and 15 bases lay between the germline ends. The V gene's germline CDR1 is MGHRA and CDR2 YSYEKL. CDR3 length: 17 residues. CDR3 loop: CASSHSTAVSSYNEQFF. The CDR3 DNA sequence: TGCGCCAGCAGCCACTCCACAGCAGTCAGCTCCTACAATGAGCAGTTCTTC.

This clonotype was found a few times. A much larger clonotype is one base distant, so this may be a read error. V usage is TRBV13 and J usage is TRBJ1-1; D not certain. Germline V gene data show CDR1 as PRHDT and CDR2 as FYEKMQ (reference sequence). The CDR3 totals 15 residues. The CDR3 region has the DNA TGTGCCTGCAGCTCCCGTTCTCAGAAGGGCTCTGAAGCTTTCTTT. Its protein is CACSSRSQKGSEAFF.

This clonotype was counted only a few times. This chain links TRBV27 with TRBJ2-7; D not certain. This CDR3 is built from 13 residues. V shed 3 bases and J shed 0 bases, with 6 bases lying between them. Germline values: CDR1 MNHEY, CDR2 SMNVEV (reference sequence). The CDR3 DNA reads TGTGCCAGCAGTTTGACTTACTCCTACGAGCAGTACTTC. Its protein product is CASSLTYSYEQYF.

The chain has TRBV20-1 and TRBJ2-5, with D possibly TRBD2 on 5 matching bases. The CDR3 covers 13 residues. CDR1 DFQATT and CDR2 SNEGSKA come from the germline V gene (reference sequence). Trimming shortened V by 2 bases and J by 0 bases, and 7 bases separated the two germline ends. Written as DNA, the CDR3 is TGCAGTGCTAGAAGGGAGTACCAAGAGACCCAGTACTTC. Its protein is CSARREYQETQYF.

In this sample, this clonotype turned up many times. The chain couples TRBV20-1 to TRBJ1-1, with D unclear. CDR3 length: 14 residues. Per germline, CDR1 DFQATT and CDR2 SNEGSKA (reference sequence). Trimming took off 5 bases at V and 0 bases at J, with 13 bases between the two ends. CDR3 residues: CSALNDGVNTEAFF. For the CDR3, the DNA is TGCAGTGCTCTCAACGACGGGGTGAACACTGAAGCTTTCTTT.

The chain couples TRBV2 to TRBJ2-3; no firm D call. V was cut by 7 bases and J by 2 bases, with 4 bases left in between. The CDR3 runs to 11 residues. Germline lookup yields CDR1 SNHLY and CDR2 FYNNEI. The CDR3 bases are TGTGCCAGCACCGACACAGATACGCAGTATTTT. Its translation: CASTDTDTQYF.

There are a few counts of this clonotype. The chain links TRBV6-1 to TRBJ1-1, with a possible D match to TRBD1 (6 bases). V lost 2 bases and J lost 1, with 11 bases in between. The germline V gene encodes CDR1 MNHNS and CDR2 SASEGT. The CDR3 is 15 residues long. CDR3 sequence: CASSEPYRENTEAFF. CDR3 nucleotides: TGTGCCAGCAGTGAACCGTACAGGGAGAACACTGAAGCTTTCTTT.

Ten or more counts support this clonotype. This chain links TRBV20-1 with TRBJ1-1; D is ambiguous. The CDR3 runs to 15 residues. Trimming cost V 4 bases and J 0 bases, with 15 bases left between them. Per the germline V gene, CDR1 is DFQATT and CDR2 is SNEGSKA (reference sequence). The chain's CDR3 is CSATQKGRMNTEAFF. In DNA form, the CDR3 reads TGCAGTGCTACACAGAAAGGACGGATGAACACTGAAGCTTTCTTT.

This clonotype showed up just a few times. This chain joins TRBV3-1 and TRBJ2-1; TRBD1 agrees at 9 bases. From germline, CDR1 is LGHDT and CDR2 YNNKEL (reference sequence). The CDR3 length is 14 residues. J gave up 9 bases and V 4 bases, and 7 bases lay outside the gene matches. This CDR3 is CASSRGQGSGEQFF. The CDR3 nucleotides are TGTGCCAGCAGCCGTGGACAGGGGTCGGGTGAGCAGTTCTTC.